The present entry profiles one T cell receptor (beta chain) with its context. Its specificity is unknown. These data belong to a study of identifying expanded T cells in peripheral blood. General study points: Roughly 1.1 clones differed between technical replicates, versus around 15 and 19 over time.

V shed 6 bases and J 5 bases; nucleotides not matched to a gene: 16. The CDR3 loop spans 17 amino acids. Per the germline V gene, CDR1 is MDHEN and CDR2 is SYDVKM. Clones were sequenced by immunoSEQ multiplex PCR, and TCRdb holds only the in-frame ones, with some missing. The profile shows about 85,000 clones, about 88% of them singletons. The chain links TRBV28 to TRBJ2-5, with 9 bases lining up with TRBD2. The sequencing sample was made of blood. This TCR derives from a person aged 18 to 75 in good health. The CDR3 sequence: CASSPMTSGLLGETQYF. DNA of the CDR3: TGTGCCAGCAGCCCCATGACTAGCGGACTACTGGGGGAGACCCAGTACTTC.